Below, 18 T cell receptor beta chains from the same sample are listed, as sequenced in a study of control samples from healthy donors and cancer patients. The assay was immunoSEQ multiplex PCR, and TCRdb's table has in-frame clones only and misses some. The table includes under 150,000 clones, around 87% detected once. The specimen was PBMCs. Receptors originate from a woman in her 50s with colorectal cancer.

CDR3 loop: CASGLIGSPYEQYF. DNA of the CDR3: TGTGCTAGTGGTTTGATAGGGTCACCCTACGAGCAGTACTTC. V gene TRBV12-5 combines with J gene TRBJ2-7; D not resolved. CDR1 is LGHNT and CDR2 is FRNRAP in the germline V gene. The CDR3 runs to 14 residues. The V end was cut by 2 bases, the J end by 2 bases, with 10 bases between.

This chain connects TRBV7-2 to TRBJ2-5, with unresolved D. The V and J ends lost 4 bases and 2 bases respectively, with 8 bases between them. The CDR3 consists of 13 residues. CDR1 SGHTA and CDR2 FQGNSA come from the germline V gene. The CDR3 bases are TGTGCCAGCAGCTCCCGACCTCAAGAGACCCAGTACTTC. It translates to CASSSRPQETQYF.

The V and J genes are TRBV2 and TRBJ1-4; D not resolved. V was shortened by 4 bases and J by 8 bases, with 17 bases between the two germline ends. This CDR3 comprises 15 residues. From germline, CDR1 is SNHLY and CDR2 FYNNEI. Here the CDR3 reads CASSATGHDGEKLFF. CDR3 DNA: TGTGCCAGCAGTGCAACGGGCCACGATGGGGAAAAACTGTTTTTT. The full variable domain, completed using reference TRBV2 and TRBJ1-4, is EPEVTQTPSHQVTQMGQEVILRCVPISNHLYFYWYRQILGQKVEFLVSFYNNEISEKSEIFDDQFSVERPDGSNFTLKIRSTKLEDSAMYFCASSATGHDGEKLFFGSGTQLSVL.

V is TRBV27 and J is TRBJ2-2, with D perhaps given as TRBD1 or TRBD2 (5 bases each). CDR3 size: 16 residues. Per the germline V gene, CDR1 is MNHEY and CDR2 is SMNVEV (reference sequence). V lost 4 bases and J lost 5, with 17 bases in between. CDR3 DNA: TGTGCCAGCAGTTCCCCACTGAGGGGATCGACCGGGGAGCTGTTTTTT. It yields the protein CASSSPLRGSTGELFF.

This chain joins TRBV24-1 and TRBJ2-1; D tentatively reads TRBD1 or TRBD2 (5 bases each). CDR1 and CDR2 (germline): KGHDR, SFDVKD. The CDR3 has 13 residues. V shed 5 bases and J shed 9 bases, with 13 bases lying between them. As DNA, the CDR3 is TGTGCCACCAGTGGGGACCTTTCGGGTGAGCAGTTCTTC. Amino acid sequence: CATSGDLSGEQFF.

The J gene is TRBJ2-1, the V gene TRBV12-5; 8 bases map to TRBD1. The germline gives CDR1 LGHNT, CDR2 FRNRAP. The CDR3 consists of 14 residues. The V segment lost 5 bases and the J segment 6 bases; nucleotides outside the gene matches: 6. CDR3 DNA: TGTGCTAGTGGTCCTAAGGACAGGGTCAATGAGCAGTTCTTC. This encodes CASGPKDRVNEQFF.

The chain carries TRBV30 and TRBJ1-5; D remains ambiguous. Germline V lookup: CDR1 GTSNPN, CDR2 SVGIG (reference sequence). Trimming stripped 4 bases from V and 1 base from J, with 20 bases between. There are 17 residues in the CDR3. CDR3 in amino acids: CAWTQTTYGGSNQPQHF. The CDR3 nucleotides read TGTGCCTGGACCCAAACCACTTACGGAGGGAGCAATCAGCCCCAGCATTTT. Together with reference TRBV30 and TRBJ1-5, the CDR3 gives the full variable domain: SQTIHQWPATLVQPVGSPLSLECTVEGTSNPNLYWYRQAAGRGLQLLFYSVGIGQISSEVPQNLSASRPQDRQFILSSKKLLLSDSGFYLCAWTQTTYGGSNQPQHFGDGTRLSIL.

V and J are TRBV6-5 and TRBJ1-5, with D perhaps TRBD1 (5 bases). The V gene's germline CDR1 is MNHEY and CDR2 SVGAGI. The germline V and J ends were trimmed by 2 bases and 4 bases, with 12 bases remaining between them. CDR3 size: 15 residues. The CDR3 spells CASSYDGGDNQPQHF. The CDR3 bases are TGTGCCAGCAGTTACGATGGGGGGGATAATCAGCCCCAGCATTTT.

The chain recombines TRBV2 with TRBJ2-7; 9 bases map to TRBD1. Germline V gene sequence: CDR1 SNHLY, CDR2 FYNNEI. V lost 5 bases and J lost 1; bases outside the gene matches: 6. This CDR3 region has 15 residues. For the CDR3, the DNA is TGTGCCAGCAGTCGCCCGGACAGGGGATCCTACGAGCAGTACTTC. This gives the protein CASSRPDRGSYEQYF.

The rearrangement links TRBV20-1 to TRBJ2-3; D might be TRBD2 (5 bases). The CDR3 loop spans 15 amino acids. Germline assignment: CDR1 DFQATT and CDR2 SNEGSKA (reference sequence). Trimming left V 3 bases short and J 2 bases short, with 15 bases between. CDR3 coding DNA: TGCAGTGCTAGTCTAGCTCAAGGACCCACAGATACGCAGTATTTT. It translates to CSASLAQGPTDTQYF.

The chain uses TRBV3-1 (or the pseudogene TRBV3-2) and TRBJ2-5, with D tentatively TRBD1 or TRBD2 (7 bases each). Trimming left V 1 base short and J 2 bases short, with 14 bases between. Germline CDR1 and CDR2: LGHDT and YNNKEL (reference sequence). CDR3 length: 16 residues. For the CDR3, the DNA is TGTGCCAGCAGCCAAGCGGGCAGGGGGGGACAAGAGACCCAGTACTTC. Translating gives CASSQAGRGGQETQYF.

The chain uses TRBV5-1 and TRBJ2-2; D might be TRBD2 (6 bases). Germline-derived CDR1 and CDR2 are SGHRS and YFSETQ. V gave up 4 bases and J gave up 3 bases, with 19 bases separating them. The CDR3 covers 17 residues. This CDR3 reads CASSLAAGTSYTGELFF. The CDR3 nucleotides are TGCGCCAGCAGCCTGGCTGCCGGGACTTCTTACACCGGGGAGCTGTTTTTT.

J is TRBJ2-3 and V is TRBV5-1; TRBD1 matches at 8 bases. CDR1 SGHRS and CDR2 YFSETQ come from the germline V gene. Trimming took 4 bases from V and 2 from J; bases not matched to a gene: 12. This CDR3 has 17 residues. CDR3 sequence reads: CASSLPTGVGFTDTQYF. The CDR3 DNA is TGCGCCAGCAGCCTACCGACAGGGGTGGGGTTCACAGATACGCAGTATTTT.

The J gene is TRBJ1-5, the V gene TRBV6-2 or TRBV6-3, with D tentatively TRBD1 (5 bases). The germline V gene encodes CDR1 MNHEY and CDR2 SVGEGT. CDR3 length: 12 amino acids. Deletions cut 0 bases from V and 11 bases from J, with 8 bases between. CDR3 protein: CASSYSIRAQHF. In DNA form, the CDR3 reads TGTGCCAGCAGTTACTCGATCAGGGCCCAGCATTTT.

This clone has more than one count but fewer than ten. This chain's CDR3 is CATSRAGGEEKLFF. CDR3 in DNA: TGTGCCACCAGCAGAGCGGGAGGGGAAGAAAAACTGTTTTTT. This rearrangement joins TRBV15 to TRBJ1-4; maybe TRBD1 (5 bases). CDR3 length equals 14 residues. CDR1 is LNHNV and CDR2 is YYDKDF in the germline V gene (reference sequence). Deletions cut 1 base from V and 8 bases from J, with 11 bases between.

The CDR3 here is CASSQQGAGTEAFF. Written as DNA, the CDR3 is TGTGCCAGCAGCCAACAGGGGGCCGGCACTGAAGCTTTCTTT. The chain couples TRBV9 to TRBJ1-1, with TRBD1 matching 9 bases. The CDR3 runs to 14 residues. The V segment lost 4 bases and the J segment 4 bases; nucleotides outside the gene matches: 5. In germline, CDR1 is SGDLS, CDR2 YYNGEE.

J is TRBJ1-2 and V is TRBV7-8; 12 nucleotides align to TRBD1. The CDR3 sequence is 15 residues long. CDR1 SGHVS and CDR2 FQNEAQ come from the germline V gene. The trim removed 5 bases at V and 8 bases at J, leaving 9 bases unmatched. The CDR3 region is CASSLSGTGGLGYTF. CDR3 in DNA: TGTGCCAGCAGCCTCTCCGGGACAGGGGGCTTAGGCTACACCTTC.

The genes are TRBV5-1 and TRBJ2-7; perhaps TRBD2 as D (6 bases). This CDR3 has 15 residues. Germline V gene data show CDR1 as SGHRS and CDR2 as YFSETQ. V dropped 2 bases and J dropped 4 bases, with 16 bases sitting between them. DNA for the CDR3: TGCGCCAGCAGCTTCTCCGGGAGTGGGTTATACGAGCAGTACTTC. Translated: CASSFSGSGLYEQYF.